The rows below give T cell receptor beta chains drawn from one sample of a study of cytomegalovirus exposure and HLA in healthy donors. Sequencing was performed with immunoSEQ multiplex PCR; in TCRdb, only in-frame clones are kept and a portion is missing. This table holds roughly 70,000 clones, more than 80% found once. Sequenced sample: PBMCs. These receptor sequences come from a woman aged 25-40 years in good health and CMV-seropositive. CDR3s include the opening cysteine and the closing phenylalanine or tryptophan. D genes are given only for firm matches. Size values are once, few and many counts, or a class for expanded clones, and some rows have none.

d_gene	abundance	j_gene	v_gene	CDR3nt	CDR3aa
TRBD1	.	TRBJ2-3	TRBV19	TGTGCCAGTAGGGGACAGGCCTTAGGCACAGATACGCAGTATTTT	CASRGQALGTDTQYF
TRBD1	.	TRBJ2-1	TRBV25-1	TGTGCCAGCAGTGGGACAGGAATGACGGGCCAGCAGTTCTTC	CASSGTGMTGQQFF
.	.	TRBJ2-7	TRBV30	TGTGCCTGGAGTGTAGGACAGCCCAAGAAGCTCTACGAGCAGTACTTC	CAWSVGQPKKLYEQYF
TRBD2	.	TRBJ2-5	TRBV5-1	TGCGCCAGCAGCTTAGGACTAGCGGGAGCGGTAGAGACCCAGTACTTC	CASSLGLAGAVETQYF
TRBD2	once	TRBJ2-7	TRBV5-4	TGTGCCAGCAGCCTCCCACTAGCGGCCTCCTACGAGCAGTACTTC	CASSLPLAASYEQYF
TRBD2	.	TRBJ2-5	TRBV5-4	TGTGCCAGCAGCTTGACTAGCGTAATAGAGACCCAGTACTTC	CASSLTSVIETQYF
TRBD1	.	TRBJ2-5	TRBV29-1	TGCAGCGTTGAATCCCGGACAGGGAGGGAGACCCAGTACTTC	CSVESRTGRETQYF
TRBD2	.	TRBJ2-1	TRBV5-8	TGTGCCAGCAGCTTCGGCGGGAGAATAAATGAGCAGTTCTTC	CASSFGGRINEQFF
TRBD1	.	TRBJ2-1	TRBV5-1	TGCGCCAGCAGCTTGGAGCAGGGGGTCTACAATGAGCAGTTCTTC	CASSLEQGVYNEQFF
.	.	TRBJ1-1	TRBV19	TGTGCCAGTACAAGGAGGGCGGAAACAAGGACTGAAGCTTTCTTT	CASTRRAETRTEAFF
TRBD1	.	TRBJ1-1	TRBV19	TGTGCCAGTAGCTTACAGTTCGGGACAGGGGCTTTCGGGGACACTGAAGCTTTCTTT	CASSLQFGTGAFGDTEAFF
TRBD1	.	TRBJ2-7	TRBV6-5	TGTGCCAGCAGTCCGGACAGGGGGCTCCACGAGCAGTACTTC	CASSPDRGLHEQYF
TRBD2	.	TRBJ2-1	TRBV4-1	TGCGCCAGCAGCCAAGATTCTTCGGAGGGAGGGCCAGTCTACAATGAGCAGTTCTTC	CASSQDSSEGGPVYNEQFF
TRBD1	.	TRBJ2-6	TRBV27	TGTGCCAGCAGTTTATCGTTCACAGGGGGTGGGGCCAACGTCCTGACTTTC	CASSLSFTGGGANVLTF
.	.	TRBJ1-5	TRBV30	TGTGCCTGGGGGCTAGGAGGGAGGCAGAATCAGCCCCAGCATTTT	CAWGLGGRQNQPQHF
.	.	TRBJ1-1	TRBV9	TGTGCCAGCAGCGTGACGGGGAACACTGAAGCTTTCTTT	CASSVTGNTEAFF
.	.	TRBJ2-7	TRBV5-6	TGTGCCAGCAGCTTGGTGGGGAGCTCCTACGAGCAGTACTTC	CASSLVGSSYEQYF
.	.	TRBJ1-3	TRBV5-5	TGTGCCAGCACCCTCAGATTAGCCTCTGGAAACACCATATATTTT	CASTLRLASGNTIYF
TRBD1	few	TRBJ2-7	TRBV6-5	TGTGCCAGCAGTTCCGGGACAGGCTTCTACGAGCAGTACTTC	CASSSGTGFYEQYF
.	.	TRBJ2-5	TRBV18	TGTGCCAGCTCACCAGTAAAAGAGACCCAGTACTTC	CASSPVKETQYF
.	.	TRBJ1-5	TRBV28	TGTGCCAGCAGCCTGCCGACTAGCGGTCAGCCCCAGCATTTT	CASSLPTSGQPQHF
TRBD2	.	TRBJ2-7	TRBV7-2	TGTGCCAGCAGCTTAGGTCTCCGACTAGCGGGGGACTACGAGCAGTACTTC	CASSLGLRLAGDYEQYF
TRBD2	once	TRBJ2-7	TRBV10-3	TGTGCCATCAGATCCACTAGCGGGAGGATCTACGAGCAGTACTTC	CAIRSTSGRIYEQYF
.	.	TRBJ2-5	TRBV2	TGTGCCAGCAGTGATGTAGGAGGGGTGAGCCAAGAGACCCAGTACTTC	CASSDVGGVSQETQYF
TRBD2	.	TRBJ2-7	TRBV5-5	TGTGCCAGCAGCTTACTAGCGGGAGACGAGCAGTACTTC	CASSLLAGDEQYF
.	few	TRBJ1-4	TRBV5-1	TGCGCCAGCAGCGGGAGAGGGGGTGGTGAAAAACTGTTTTTT	CASSGRGGGEKLFF
.	.	TRBJ1-5	TRBV5-5	TGTGCCAGCAGCTTATCCGGGACATCCTCCAATCAGCCCCAGCATTTT	CASSLSGTSSNQPQHF
.	.	TRBJ2-7	TRBV5-8	TGTGCCAGCAGCTTGATACAGGACTACGAGCAGTACTTC	CASSLIQDYEQYF
TRBD1	.	TRBJ1-1	TRBV29-1	TGCAGCGTGACTCCTTTGGGACAGGCGAACACTGAAGCTTTCTTT	CSVTPLGQANTEAFF
.	.	TRBJ1-5	TRBV2	TGTGCCAGCAGGGGGCAGGATCAGCCCCAGCATTTT	CASRGQDQPQHF
.	.	TRBJ2-7	TRBV4-1	TGCGCCAGCAGCCAAGGTCCAAGCGACCTCTACGAGCAGTACTTC	CASSQGPSDLYEQYF
TRBD2	.	TRBJ2-1	TRBV9	TGTGCCAGCAGCGTGTCGACTAGCGGGAGATCGGGGAATGAGCAGTTCTTC	CASSVSTSGRSGNEQFF
.	once	TRBJ1-6	TRBV19	TGTGCCAGCAGCGGGGGCAGTAATAATTCACCCCTCCGCTTT	CASSGGSNNSPLRF
.	.	TRBJ2-5	TRBV27	TGTGCCAGCAGTTTACGGCGGCAAGAGACCCAGTACTTC	CASSLRRQETQYF
.	once	TRBJ2-2	TRBV29-1	TGCAGCGTTGGACAGACGAACACCGGGGAGCTGTTTTTT	CSVGQTNTGELFF
TRBD2	.	TRBJ2-3	TRBV4-2	TGTGCCAGCAGCCACGCTTGGGGGGCTAGCGGGAGTAGTACGCAGTATTTT	CASSHAWGASGSSTQYF
TRBD1	.	TRBJ2-7	TRBV5-5	TGTGCCAGCAGCTTCGTGACAGGGGGTGGCATGATCTTGGAGCAGTACTTC	CASSFVTGGGMILEQYF
TRBD2	once	TRBJ2-2	TRBV29-1	TGCAGCGTTGGGAAGCGGGAGGATACCGGGGAGCTGTTTTTT	CSVGKREDTGELFF
TRBD2	.	TRBJ2-2	TRBV28	TGTGCCGGCAACGGACTAGCGAGGAACACCGGGGAGCTGTTTTTT	CAGNGLARNTGELFF
.	.	TRBJ2-2	TRBV5-1	TGCGCCAGCAGCCCGTTAGCATTTGGTAGCACCGGGGAGCTGTTTTTT	CASSPLAFGSTGELFF
.	.	TRBJ2-1	TRBV6-5	TGTGCCAGCAGTCCGGGACTTTACAATGAGCAGTTCTTC	CASSPGLYNEQFF
.	.	TRBJ1-2	TRBV2	TGTGCCAGCAGTGATGCGGGGGGATGCGCCTTC	CASSDAGGCAF
.	.	TRBJ2-7	TRBV5-6	TGTGCCAGCAGCTTGGAGGGAGTGGTCTACGAGCAGTACTTC	CASSLEGVVYEQYF
.	few	TRBJ1-3	TRBV7-2	TGTGCCAGCAGCTTAGAGAGCTCTGGAAACACCATATATTTT	CASSLESSGNTIYF
TRBD1	few	TRBJ1-5	TRBV15	TGTGCCACCAGGCCTACAGGGGAAACGTTGAGTCGCAATCAGCCCCAGCATTTT	CATRPTGETLSRNQPQHF
TRBD2	.	TRBJ2-5	TRBV9	TGTGCCAGCAGCGTAGGGCGAGGACTAGCTGGAGAGACCCAGTACTTC	CASSVGRGLAGETQYF
TRBD2	.	TRBJ2-1	TRBV5-1	TGCGCCAGCAGCACTGGACTAGCGGATTACAATGAGCAGTTCTTC	CASSTGLADYNEQFF
.	.	TRBJ2-7	TRBV7-2	TGTGCCAGCAGCTCCCTCGGGACACCCTACGAGCAGTACTTC	CASSSLGTPYEQYF
TRBD1	few	TRBJ2-1	TRBV5-1	TGCGCCAGCAGCCCTATGACAGGGGGGACCCATGAGCAGTTCTTC	CASSPMTGGTHEQFF
TRBD2	once	TRBJ2-1	TRBV7-2	TGTGCCAGCAGCCACGGCGTGGGGGAGGGCCATAATGAGCAGTTCTTC	CASSHGVGEGHNEQFF
.	.	TRBJ2-3	TRBV6-4	TGTGCCAGCAGTGAGGGGCGGGAATCTAATACGCAGTATTTT	CASSEGRESNTQYF
.	.	TRBJ2-1	TRBV5-1	TGCGCCAGCAGCTTGGATGCGGCATCCTCCTACAATGAGCAGTTCTTC	CASSLDAASSYNEQFF
.	.	TRBJ2-7	TRBV20-1	TGCAGTGCTAGAGATCTGAGGGAGCAGTACTTC	CSARDLREQYF
TRBD1	few	TRBJ1-5	TRBV25-1	TGTGCCAGCAGTGTAGGGGGCACTCAGCCCCAGCATTTT	CASSVGGTQPQHF
.	.	TRBJ1-5	TRBV29-1	TGCAGCGTTGAAGATGGAGGTAGCGGTCAGCCCCAGCATTTT	CSVEDGGSGQPQHF
.	.	TRBJ2-2	TRBV6-1	TGTGCCAGCACTATTCAGGCGGCAGGGCCCGGGGAGCTGTTTTTT	CASTIQAAGPGELFF
TRBD2	.	TRBJ2-1	TRBV10-3	TGTGCCATCAGTGATTCTCTAGCGGGAGGCTCCTACAATGAGCAGTTCTTC	CAISDSLAGGSYNEQFF